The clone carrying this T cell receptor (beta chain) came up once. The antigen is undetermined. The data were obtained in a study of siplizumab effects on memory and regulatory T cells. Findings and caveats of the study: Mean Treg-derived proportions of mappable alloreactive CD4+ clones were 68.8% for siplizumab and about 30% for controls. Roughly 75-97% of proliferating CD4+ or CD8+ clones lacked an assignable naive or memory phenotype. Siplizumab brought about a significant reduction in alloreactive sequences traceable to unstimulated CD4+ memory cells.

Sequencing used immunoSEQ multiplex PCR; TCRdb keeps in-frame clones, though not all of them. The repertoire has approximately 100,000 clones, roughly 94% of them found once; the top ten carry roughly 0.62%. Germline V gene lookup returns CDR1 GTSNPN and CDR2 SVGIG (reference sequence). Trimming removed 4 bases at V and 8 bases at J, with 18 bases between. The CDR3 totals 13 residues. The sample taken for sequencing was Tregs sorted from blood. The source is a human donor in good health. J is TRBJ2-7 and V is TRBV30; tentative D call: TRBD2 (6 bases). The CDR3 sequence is CAWTRESNTQQYF. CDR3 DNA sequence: TGTGCCTGGACACGGGAGTCAAATACTCAGCAGTACTTC.